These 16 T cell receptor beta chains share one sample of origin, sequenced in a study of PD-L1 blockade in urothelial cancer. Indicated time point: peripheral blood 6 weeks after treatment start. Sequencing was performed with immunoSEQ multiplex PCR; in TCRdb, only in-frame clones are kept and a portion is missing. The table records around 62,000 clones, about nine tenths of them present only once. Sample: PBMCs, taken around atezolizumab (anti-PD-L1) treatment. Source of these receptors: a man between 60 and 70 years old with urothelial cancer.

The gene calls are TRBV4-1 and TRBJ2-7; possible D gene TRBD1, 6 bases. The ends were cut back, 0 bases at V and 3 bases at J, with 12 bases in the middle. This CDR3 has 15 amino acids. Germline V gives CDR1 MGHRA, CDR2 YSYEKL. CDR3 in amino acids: CASSQEAGQFYEQYF. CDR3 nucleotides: TGCGCCAGCAGCCAAGAAGCAGGACAGTTCTACGAGCAGTACTTC.

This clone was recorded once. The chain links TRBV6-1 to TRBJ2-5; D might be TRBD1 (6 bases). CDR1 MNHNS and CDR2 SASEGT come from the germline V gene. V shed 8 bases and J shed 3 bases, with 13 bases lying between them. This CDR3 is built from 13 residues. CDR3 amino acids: CASSLDREETQYF. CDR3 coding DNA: TGTGCCAGCTCATTGGACAGAGAAGAGACCCAGTACTTC.

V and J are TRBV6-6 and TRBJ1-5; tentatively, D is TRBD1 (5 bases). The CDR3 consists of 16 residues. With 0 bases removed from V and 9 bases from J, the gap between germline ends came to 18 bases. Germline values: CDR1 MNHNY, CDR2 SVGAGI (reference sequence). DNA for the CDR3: TGTGCCAGCAGTTACTCGGGGCAGGCCGGGGGTGGGCCCCAGCATTTT. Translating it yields CASSYSGQAGGGPQHF.

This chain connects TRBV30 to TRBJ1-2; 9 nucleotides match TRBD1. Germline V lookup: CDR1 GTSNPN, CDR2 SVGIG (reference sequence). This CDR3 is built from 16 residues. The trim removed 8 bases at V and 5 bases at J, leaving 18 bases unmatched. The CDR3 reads CAGGTGRDRVIYGYTF. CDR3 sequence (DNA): TGTGCCGGGGGGACAGGGCGGGATAGGGTAATTTATGGCTACACCTTC.

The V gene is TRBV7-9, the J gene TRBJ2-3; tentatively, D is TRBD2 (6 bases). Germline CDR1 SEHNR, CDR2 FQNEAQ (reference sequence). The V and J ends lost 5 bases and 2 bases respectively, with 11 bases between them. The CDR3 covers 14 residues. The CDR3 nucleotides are TGTGCCAGCAGCCCCGGAGGGAACACAGATACGCAGTATTTT. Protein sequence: CASSPGGNTDTQYF.

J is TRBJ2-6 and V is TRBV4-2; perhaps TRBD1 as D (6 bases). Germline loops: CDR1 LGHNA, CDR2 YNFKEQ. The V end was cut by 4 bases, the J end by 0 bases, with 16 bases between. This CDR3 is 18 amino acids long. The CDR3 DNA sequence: TGTGCCAGCAGCCCACACTGGGACATCACCTCTGGGGCCAACGTCCTGACTTTC. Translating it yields CASSPHWDITSGANVLTF.

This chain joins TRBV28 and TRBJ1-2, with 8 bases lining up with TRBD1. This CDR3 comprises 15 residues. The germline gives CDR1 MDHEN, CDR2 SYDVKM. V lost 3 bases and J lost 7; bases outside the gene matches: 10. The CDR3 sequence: CASSLLVTGERGYTF. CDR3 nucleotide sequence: TGTGCCAGCAGTTTGTTGGTGACAGGGGAGCGTGGCTACACCTTC.

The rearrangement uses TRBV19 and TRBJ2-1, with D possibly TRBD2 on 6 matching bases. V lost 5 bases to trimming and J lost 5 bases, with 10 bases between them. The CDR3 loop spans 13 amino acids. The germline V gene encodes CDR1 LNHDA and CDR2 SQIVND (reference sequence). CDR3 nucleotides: TGTGCCAGTAGTGCGGGACGGAACAATGAGCAGTTCTTC. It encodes CASSAGRNNEQFF.

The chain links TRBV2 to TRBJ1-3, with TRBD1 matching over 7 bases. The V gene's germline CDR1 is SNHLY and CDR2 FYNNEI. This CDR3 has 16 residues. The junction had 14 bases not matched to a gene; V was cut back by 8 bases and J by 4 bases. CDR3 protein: CASSWDRSNGGNTIYF. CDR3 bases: TGTGCCAGCTCTTGGGACAGAAGTAACGGAGGAAACACCATATATTTT.

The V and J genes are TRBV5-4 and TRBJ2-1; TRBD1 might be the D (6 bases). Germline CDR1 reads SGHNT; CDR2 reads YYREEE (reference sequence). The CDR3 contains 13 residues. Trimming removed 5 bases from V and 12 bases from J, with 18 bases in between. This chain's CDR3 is CASSYDRREVQFF. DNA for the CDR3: TGTGCCAGCAGTTATGACAGGAGAGAGGTGCAGTTCTTC.

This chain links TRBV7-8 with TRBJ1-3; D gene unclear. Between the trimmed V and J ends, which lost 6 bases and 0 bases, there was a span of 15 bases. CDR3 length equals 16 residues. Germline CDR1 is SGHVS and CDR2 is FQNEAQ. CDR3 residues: CASRLQGGSSGNTIYF. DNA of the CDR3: TGTGCCAGCAGGCTCCAAGGCGGATCCTCTGGAAACACCATATATTTT.

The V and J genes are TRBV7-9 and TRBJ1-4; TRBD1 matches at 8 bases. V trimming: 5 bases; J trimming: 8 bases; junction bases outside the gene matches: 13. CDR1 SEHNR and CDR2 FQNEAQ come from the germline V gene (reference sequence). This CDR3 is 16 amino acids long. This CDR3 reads CASSRGGQDFREKLFF. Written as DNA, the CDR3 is TGTGCCAGCAGCCGAGGGGGACAGGACTTTCGAGAAAAACTGTTTTTT.

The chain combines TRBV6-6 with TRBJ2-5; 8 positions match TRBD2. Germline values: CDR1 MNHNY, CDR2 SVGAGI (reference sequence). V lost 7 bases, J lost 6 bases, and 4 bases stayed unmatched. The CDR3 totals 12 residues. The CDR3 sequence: CASTGGAKTQYF. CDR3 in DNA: TGTGCCAGCACCGGGGGGGCGAAGACCCAGTACTTC.

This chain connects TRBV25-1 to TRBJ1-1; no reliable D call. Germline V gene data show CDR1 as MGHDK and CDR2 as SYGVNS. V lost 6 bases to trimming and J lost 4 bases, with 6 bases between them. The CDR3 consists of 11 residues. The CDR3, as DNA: TGTGCCAGCAGCCCTATCACTGAAGCTTTCTTT. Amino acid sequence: CASSPITEAFF. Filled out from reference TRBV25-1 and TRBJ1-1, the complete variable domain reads EADIYQTPRYLVIGTGKKITLECSQTMGHDKMYWYQQDPGMELHLIHYSYGVNSTEKGDLSSESTVSRIRTEHFPLTLESARPSHTSQYLCASSPITEAFFGQGTRLTVV.

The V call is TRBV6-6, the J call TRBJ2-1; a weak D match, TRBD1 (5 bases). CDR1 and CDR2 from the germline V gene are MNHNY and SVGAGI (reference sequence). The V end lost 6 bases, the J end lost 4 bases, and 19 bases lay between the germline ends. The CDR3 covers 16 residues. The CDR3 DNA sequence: TGTGCCAGCAGCCCCCATAGGGGCGTTTTTTACAATGAGCAGTTCTTC. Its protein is CASSPHRGVFYNEQFF.

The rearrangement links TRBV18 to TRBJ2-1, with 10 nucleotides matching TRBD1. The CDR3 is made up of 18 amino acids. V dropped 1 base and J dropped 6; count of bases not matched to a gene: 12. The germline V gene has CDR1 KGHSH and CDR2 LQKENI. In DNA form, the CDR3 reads TGTGCCAGCTCACCACGTCTCGCGGGACAGGGGTTTTTCAATGAGCAGTTCTTC. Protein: CASSPRLAGQGFFNEQFF.